This record concerns one T cell receptor beta chain sequence. Antigen unknown. Genomic DNA, serving as template, underwent TCR beta VDJ and CDR3 profiling. From the reads, TCRdb called clonotypes with MiXCR, one entry per CDR3 protein. The sample lists some 180,000 distinct CDR3 sequences, roughly 50% occurring once. This entry belongs to a study of CD8+CD57+ T cells in acquired aplastic anemia. Study conclusions and caveats: Overlap between patients and controls comprised just under 30 CD8+ CDR3 sequences.

Only patients with CD8+CD57+ cell expansion on flow cytometry were chosen for sequencing. At blood sampling, none of the patients had yet received therapy. The origin of this receptor is a human donor with aplastic anemia. Source material: sorted CD4+, CD8+, or CD8+CD57+ T cells (not recorded which) from PBMCs.

This chain's CDR3 is CAISELATSDTQYF. In DNA, the CDR3 is TGTGCCATCAGTGAGCTAGCTACGTCAGATACGCAGTATTTT. The rearrangement joins TRBV10-3 to TRBJ2-3; D is perhaps TRBD2 (5 bases). CDR1 ENHRY and CDR2 SYGVKD come from the germline V gene. The length of the CDR3 is 14 residues. V lost 2 bases and J 4 bases, leaving 10 bases between the germline ends.